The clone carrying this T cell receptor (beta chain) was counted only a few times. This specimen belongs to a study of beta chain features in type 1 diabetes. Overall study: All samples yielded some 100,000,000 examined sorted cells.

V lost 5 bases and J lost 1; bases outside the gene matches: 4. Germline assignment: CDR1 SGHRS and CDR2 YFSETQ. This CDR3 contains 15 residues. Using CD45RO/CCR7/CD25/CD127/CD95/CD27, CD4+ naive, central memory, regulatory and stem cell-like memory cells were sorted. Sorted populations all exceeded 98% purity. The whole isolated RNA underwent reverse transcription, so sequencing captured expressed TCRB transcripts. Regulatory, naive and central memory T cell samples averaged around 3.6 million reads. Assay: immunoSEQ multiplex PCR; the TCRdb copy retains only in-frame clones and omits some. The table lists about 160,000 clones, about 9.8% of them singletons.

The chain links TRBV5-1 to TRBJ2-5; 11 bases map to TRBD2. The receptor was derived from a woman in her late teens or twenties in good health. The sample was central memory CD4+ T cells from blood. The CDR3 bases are TGCGCCAGCAGAACTAGCGGGGGCCTCCAAGAGACCCAGTACTTC. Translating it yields CASRTSGGLQETQYF.